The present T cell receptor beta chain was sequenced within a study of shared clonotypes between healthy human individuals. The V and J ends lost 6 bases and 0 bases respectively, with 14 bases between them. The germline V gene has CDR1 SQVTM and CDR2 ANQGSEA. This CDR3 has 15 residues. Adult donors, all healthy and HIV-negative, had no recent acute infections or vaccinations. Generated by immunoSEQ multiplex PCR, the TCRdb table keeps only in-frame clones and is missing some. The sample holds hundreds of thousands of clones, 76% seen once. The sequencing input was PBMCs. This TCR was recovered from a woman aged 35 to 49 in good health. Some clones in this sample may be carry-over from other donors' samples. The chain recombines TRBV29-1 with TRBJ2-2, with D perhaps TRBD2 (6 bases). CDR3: CSVARTIPNTGELFF. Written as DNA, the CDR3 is TGCAGCGTCGCCCGGACTATCCCGAACACCGGGGAGCTGTTTTTT.